The rows below give T cell receptor beta chains drawn from one sample of a study of CD8+ T cells in alopecia areata. Sequencing was performed with immunoSEQ multiplex PCR; in TCRdb, only in-frame clones are kept and a portion is missing. The top ten hold roughly 23% of the sample, which has 90,000 to 120,000 clones, 84% seen once. The source was CD8+ T cells sorted from blood, collected at week 24, from a patient treated with tofacitinib. These receptors were collected from a human donor with alopecia areata. The CDR3 runs from the conserved cysteine through the conserved F or W. A D gene is named only where the DNA matches it firmly. Part of the rows lack a size; the others show once, few, many or a class for expanded clones.

D gene | clone size | J gene | V gene | CDR3 protein | CDR3 DNA
TRBD1 | NA | TRBJ1-4 | TRBV6-5 | CASSYGQGAEKLFF | TGTGCCAGCAGTTACGGACAGGGGGCTGAAAAACTGTTTTTT
NA | NA | TRBJ1-5 | TRBV4-1 | CASSQGPYNQPQHF | TGCGCCAGCAGCCAAGGACCGTACAATCAGCCCCAGCATTTT
TRBD1 | NA | TRBJ1-2 | TRBV30 | CASDRGYGYTF | TGTGCCTCGGACAGGGGCTATGGCTACACCTTC
NA | few | TRBJ2-1 | TRBV4-3 | CASSQEGWGGNEQFF | TGCGCCAGCAGCCAAGAGGGCTGGGGAGGCAATGAGCAGTTCTTC
NA | NA | TRBJ2-5 | TRBV7-9 | CASSPLRGAIGTQYF | TGTGCCAGCAGCCCACTACGGGGGGCCATTGGGACCCAGTACTTC
NA | NA | TRBJ2-5 | TRBV30 | CAWSGLGSAYQETQYF | TGTGCCTGGAGTGGACTTGGGTCAGCTTACCAAGAGACCCAGTACTTC
NA | NA | TRBJ2-1 | TRBV19 | CASICREYEQFF | TGTGCCAGTATTTGCAGGGAGTATGAGCAGTTCTTC
TRBD2 | once | TRBJ2-4 | TRBV7-2 | CASSLEGLAGIQYF | TGTGCCAGCAGCTTAGAGGGCCTAGCGGGGATACAGTACTTC
NA | NA | TRBJ2-7 | TRBV7-3 | CASSSDGQWSYEQYF | TGTGCCAGCAGTTCGGACGGGCAGTGGAGCTACGAGCAGTACTTC
NA | NA | TRBJ1-1 | TRBV10-3 | CAISEGGGGTEAFF | TGTGCCATCAGTGAGGGGGGTGGAGGCACTGAAGCTTTCTTT
NA | NA | TRBJ2-7 | TRBV18 | CASSPDTSYEQYF | TGTGCCAGCTCACCAGACACAAGCTACGAGCAGTACTTC
TRBD1 | NA | TRBJ2-2 | TRBV7-9 | CASSSNRGLNTGELFF | TGTGCCAGCAGCAGCAACAGGGGGCTGAACACCGGGGAGCTGTTTTTT
TRBD2 | NA | TRBJ2-5 | TRBV7-2 | CASSLWLAEGETQYF | TGTGCCAGCAGCTTATGGCTAGCGGAGGGGGAGACCCAGTACTTC
NA | NA | TRBJ2-1 | TRBV4-1 | CASSWTVGNEQFF | TGCGCCAGCAGCTGGACAGTAGGCAATGAGCAGTTCTTC
NA | NA | TRBJ1-4 | TRBV7-6 | CASSSEQALYEKLFF | TGTGCCAGCAGCTCCGAACAGGCACTCTATGAAAAACTGTTTTTT
TRBD1 | NA | TRBJ1-6 | TRBV7-9 | CASSWARGDSPLHF | TGTGCCAGCAGCTGGGCCAGGGGGGATTCACCCCTCCACTTT
TRBD1 | NA | TRBJ2-7 | TRBV4-3 | CASSPSFDRVGYEQYF | TGCGCCAGCAGCCCAAGCTTCGACAGGGTGGGTTACGAGCAGTACTTC
NA | NA | TRBJ2-2 | TRBV4-3 | CASSQELITGELFF | TGCGCCAGCAGCCAAGAGCTGATTACCGGGGAGCTGTTTTTT
NA | NA | TRBJ2-1 | TRBV4-3 | CASSQDRDPRDEQFF | TGCGCCAGCAGCCAAGATCGGGACCCCAGGGATGAGCAGTTCTTC
NA | NA | TRBJ1-6 | TRBV14 | CASSQDQQDYSYNSPLHF | TGTGCCAGCAGCCAAGACCAACAGGATTACTCCTATAATTCACCCCTCCACTTT
NA | NA | TRBJ2-7 | TRBV15 | CATSIVAGRDRSYEQYF | TGTGCCACCAGCATCGTAGCTGGCCGAGACAGGTCCTACGAGCAGTACTTC
NA | few | TRBJ2-5 | TRBV4-3 | CASSQDSRETQYF | TGCGCCAGCAGCCAAGATTCGAGGGAGACCCAGTACTTC
NA | NA | TRBJ1-1 | TRBV6-5 | CASSDNRGGAFF | TGTGCCAGCAGTGACAACCGAGGAGGTGCTTTCTTT
NA | NA | TRBJ2-7 | TRBV6-5 | CASSYVAGYEQYF | TGTGCCAGCAGTTACGTGGCAGGGTACGAGCAGTACTTC